One sample yielded the 8 T cell receptor beta chains listed below, sequenced in a study of tumor-infiltrating lymphocytes in primary liver carcinoma. The investigators made TCR beta cDNA from roughly 460 ng total RNA, using a constant-region primer. A slightly modified ARM-PCR protocol with three nested multiplex PCR rounds produced these TCR beta libraries. Amplification in the first two PCR rounds was performed using TRBV1-TRBV30 forward primers and a C-beta reverse primer for roughly 9 cycles each. Each CDR3 protein gets one entry after TCRdb re-called the multiplex PCR reads with MiXCR. The sample has 310,000 or so distinct CDR3 sequences, around 60% seen once. The researchers obtained blood RNA from unsorted whole blood and also extracted germline DNA. Sequencing was done on a sample of peripheral blood. These receptors came from a man aged 40-49 years with primary liver carcinoma and hepatitis B virus infection.

Turning to this clonotype: A junction boundary mismatches the germline segment, possibly from a read error. V and J are TRBV6-1 and TRBJ1-1; D might be TRBD1 (6 bases). Germline V gives CDR1 MNHNS, CDR2 SASEGT. The CDR3 spans 15 residues. CDR3 coding DNA: TGTGTCAGCAGTCCACGGACAGTCTTGAACACTGAAGCTTTCTTT. Encoded protein: CVSSPRTVLNTEAFF.

With respect to this clonotype: A much larger clone differs by one base, so this may be a read error. The CDR3 protein is CASSFRGASSYNEKFF. CDR3 DNA sequence: TGTGCCAGCAGTTTTCGGGGGGCCAGCTCCTACAATGAGAAGTTCTTC. The chain carries TRBV12-3 or TRBV12-4 and TRBJ2-1, with D perhaps matching TRBD2 (7 bases). The CDR3 runs 16 residues.

As for this clonotype: One base away lies a much larger clone, so this may be a sequencing read error. The chain joins TRBV5-6 to TRBJ2-1; no reliable D call. CDR3 length: 11 amino acids. With 4 bases removed from V and 10 bases from J, the gap between germline ends came to 9 bases. Germline assignment: CDR1 SGHDT and CDR2 YYEEEE. In DNA form, the CDR3 reads TGTGCCAGCAGCGTCGAGTCAGAGCAGTTCTTC. Translated, it gives CASSVESEQFF. The whole variable domain, filled in from reference TRBV5-6 and TRBJ2-1, reads DAGVTQSPTHLIKTRGQQVTLRCSPKSGHDTVSWYQQALGQGPQFIFQYYEEEERQRGNFPDRFSGHQFPNYSSELNVNALLLGDSALYLCASSVESEQFFGPGTRLTVL.

As concerns this clonotype: Relative to the germline gene, one junction end is altered; a read error may explain this. The genes are TRBV2 and TRBJ2-1; the D call may be TRBD1 or TRBD2 (5 bases each). CDR1 and CDR2 from the germline V gene are SNHLY and FYNNEI. There are 14 residues in the CDR3. The CDR3 loop reads CASSDWGPLNEQLF. CDR3 sequence (DNA): TGTGCCAGCAGTGATTGGGGACCCCTCAATGAGCAGCTCTTC.

The chain joins TRBV13 to TRBJ2-1; unclear D gene. The CDR3 totals 16 residues. V gave up 5 bases and J gave up 0 bases, with 14 bases separating them. The germline V gene encodes CDR1 PRHDT and CDR2 FYEKMQ (reference sequence). The CDR3 bases are TGTGCCAGCAGCCCAATAAGCAGGAGCTCCTACAATGAGCAGTTCTTC. It encodes CASSPISRSSYNEQFF. Filled out from reference TRBV13 and TRBJ2-1, the complete variable domain reads AAGVIQSPRHLIKEKRETATLKCYPIPRHDTVYWYQQGPGQDPQFLISFYEKMQSDKGSIPDRFSAQQFSDYHSELNMSSLELGDSALYFCASSPISRSSYNEQFFGPGTRLTVL.

This clonotype occurred a few times. The rearrangement links TRBV4-1 to TRBJ2-4, with D possibly called TRBD1 or TRBD2 (6 bases each). CDR3 length equals 16 residues. Germline V gene sequence: CDR1 MGHRA, CDR2 YSYEKL. V gave up 0 bases and J gave up 7 bases, with 16 bases separating them. In nucleotides, the CDR3 is TGCGCCAGCAGCCAAGATGCGGTGGGGGGCTGGAACATTCAGTACTTC. Encoded protein: CASSQDAVGGWNIQYF.

Comments on this clonotype: A clone one base away is much larger, so this may be a read error. The rearrangement uses TRBV6-6 and TRBJ2-2; possible D gene TRBD1, 5 bases. The CDR3 has 12 residues. CDR1 is MNHNY and CDR2 is SVGAGI in the germline V gene (reference sequence). The CDR3 DNA is TGTGTCAGCAGGGCAGGGTCCGGGGAGCTGTTTTTT. Translated, it gives CVSRAGSGELFF.

This clonotype came up once. A much larger clone differs by one base, so this may be a read error. The gene calls are TRBV29-1 and TRBJ2-1, with D possibly called TRBD1 or TRBD2 (6 bases each). Deletions cut 6 bases from V and 0 bases from J, with 24 bases between. Per germline, CDR1 SQVTM and CDR2 ANQGSEA. This CDR3 spans 18 amino acids. In nucleotides, the CDR3 is TGCAGCGTAAAGGGGGGCAGGGAGCCTAAGAGCTCCTACAATGAGCAGTTCTTC. This encodes CSVKGGREPKSSYNEQFF.